These 29 T cell receptor beta chains originate from one sample sequenced in a study of identical twins (dated by TCRdb to 2016 to 2018). Library construction relied on 5' RACE. Data came from an Illumina HiSeq 2000. TCRdb redid the processing of the public reads, applying fastp at Q25 and MiXCR, and retained in-frame beta chains. When rows share a CDR3 protein, they turn into one entry using the most common DNA and genes. The sample data list a few hundred thousand distinct CDR3 sequences, and approximately 24% of these were observed just once. The top ten clonotypes cover just under 3% of the sample. These data also formed part of another study, on T cells expressing NK-cell markers.

What was sequenced was CD4+ T cells sorted from blood. The receptors were gathered from a woman aged 18-29 years in good health.

This clonotype was observed at least ten times. V usage is TRBV5-5 and J usage is TRBJ2-3; no firm D call. CDR3 length: 15 amino acids. Trimming removed 2 bases at V and 1 base at J, with 11 bases between. Germline CDR1 is SGHKS and CDR2 is YYEKEE (reference sequence). The CDR3 region has the DNA TGTGCCAGCAGCTTCCGCAACCCCGGCACAGATACGCAGTATTTT. Translation: CASSFRNPGTDTQYF.

The chain combines TRBV6-5 with TRBJ2-3; D remains ambiguous. V was cut by 2 bases and J by 0 bases, with 6 bases left in between. The germline CDR1 and CDR2 sequences are MNHEY and SVGAGI. The CDR3 consists of 14 residues. CDR3 region: CASSYEPSTDTQYF. In DNA, the CDR3 is TGTGCCAGCAGTTACGAGCCTAGCACAGATACGCAGTATTTT.

About this clonotype itself: An end of the junction does not agree with germline; a read error may underlie this. This chain joins TRBV12-3 or TRBV12-4 and TRBJ1-3; TRBD1 might be the D (5 bases). The CDR3 extends over 11 amino acids. CDR3 in amino acids: CASSPDRGRHF. Here the CDR3 DNA reads TGTGCCAGCAGCCCTGACCGGGGGAGGCATTTT.

Regarding this clonotype: The junction shows a germline mismatch at one end, possibly a read error. The V gene is TRBV18, the J gene TRBJ1-4; D may be TRBD1 (6 bases). Germline CDR1 reads KGHSH; CDR2 reads LQKENI. CDR3 length equals 13 residues. CDR3 nucleotides: TGTGCCAGCTCGCCACAGGGAGGAGAAAAACTGTTTTTT. Translation: CASSPQGGEKLFF. Full variable domain (remainder filled in from reference TRBV18 and TRBJ1-4): NAGVMQNPRHLVRRRGQEARLRCSPMKGHSHVYWYRQLPEEGLKFMVYLQKENIIDESGMPKERFSAEFPKEGPSILRIQQVVRGDSAAYFCASSPQGGEKLFFGSGTQLSVL.

This clonotype appeared a few times. The V and J genes are TRBV7-9 and TRBJ2-3, with D possibly matching TRBD2 (6 bases). The CDR3 totals 14 residues. Germline V CDR1 and CDR2: SEHNR, FQNEAQ (reference sequence). Deletions cut 3 bases from V and 9 bases from J, with 16 bases between. CDR3 coding DNA: TGTGCCAGCAGCTTGATGTTTAGCGGACGCACGCAGTATTTT. Encoded protein: CASSLMFSGRTQYF.

This chain links TRBV5-1 with TRBJ2-7; D tentatively reads TRBD1 or TRBD2 (5 bases each). The V end lost 9 bases, the J end lost 8 bases, and 21 bases lay between the germline ends. The length of the CDR3 is 13 residues. Germline loops: CDR1 SGHRS, CDR2 YFSETQ. The CDR3 bases are TGCGCCACCCGGGACCTCTCTACTCTAAAGCAGTACTTC. Protein: CATRDLSTLKQYF.

The CDR3 sequence: CSASTSDQPQHF. The CDR3 bases are TGCAGTGCTAGTACCAGCGATCAGCCCCAGCATTTT. This chain connects TRBV20-1 to TRBJ1-5; D call uncertain. Germline V gene lookup returns CDR1 DFQATT and CDR2 SNEGSKA (reference sequence). Trimming left V 3 bases short and J 5 bases short, with 8 bases between. The CDR3 has 12 amino acids.

This clonotype was counted at least ten times. At one end, the junction sequence differs from germline, possibly due to a read error. The chain joins TRBV5-1 to TRBJ2-5, with 11 bases identical to TRBD2. Germline V gives CDR1 SGHRS, CDR2 YFSETQ. The CDR3 has 15 amino acids. CDR3 loop: CASSLVAGGQETQYF. As DNA, the CDR3 is TGTGCCAGCAGTTTAGTAGCGGGGGGGCAAGAGACCCAGTACTTC.

This clonotype appeared a single time. The V gene is TRBV7-9, the J gene TRBJ2-2, with D possibly being TRBD1 (7 bases). Trimming took 11 bases from V and 5 from J, leaving 15 bases between them. This CDR3 has 13 residues. The germline V gene encodes CDR1 SEHNR and CDR2 FQNEAQ (reference sequence). CDR3 amino acids: CAGGLQGTGELFF. In nucleotides, the CDR3 is TGTGCCGGAGGACTACAGGGGACCGGGGAGCTGTTTTTT.

The rearrangement joins TRBV7-9 to TRBJ1-2; D gene unclear. This CDR3 is 13 amino acids long. V lost 4 bases and J lost 8, with 14 bases in between. Germline CDR1 and CDR2: SEHNR and FQNEAQ (reference sequence). The CDR3 loop reads CASSSRRVRGYTF. The CDR3 nucleotides are TGTGCCAGCAGCTCGCGACGCGTGCGGGGCTACACCTTC.

This clonotype turned up a few times. The chain couples TRBV24-1 to TRBJ2-3; D might be TRBD1 (5 bases). CDR3 length: 13 residues. V lost 4 bases and J lost 3, with 7 bases in between. Germline loops: CDR1 KGHDR, CDR2 SFDVKD. The CDR3 loop reads CATSEGATDTQYF. Here the CDR3 DNA reads TGTGCCACCAGTGAAGGGGCGACAGATACGCAGTATTTT.

This clonotype was observed many times. The chain combines TRBV7-9 with TRBJ2-7; the D is unclear. The CDR3 has 11 amino acids. The ends were cut back, 2 bases at V and 5 bases at J, with 4 bases in the middle. Germline CDR1 SEHNR, CDR2 FQNEAQ (reference sequence). CDR3 nucleotide sequence: TGTGCCAGCAGCTTACTGGACGAGCAGTACTTC. Translation gives CASSLLDEQYF.

This clonotype has only a few counts. This chain connects TRBV20-1 to TRBJ2-7; 9 bases map to TRBD2. CDR3 length equals 16 residues. V shed 1 base and J 3 bases; nucleotides not matched to a gene: 10. The germline V gene has CDR1 DFQATT and CDR2 SNEGSKA (reference sequence). CDR3: CSARASGLAPIYEQYF. Written as DNA, the CDR3 is TGCAGTGCTAGAGCCTCTGGACTAGCGCCTATCTACGAGCAGTACTTC.

The V gene is TRBV11-2, the J gene TRBJ1-2; D uncertain. Per the germline V gene, CDR1 is SGHAT and CDR2 is FQNNGV. V gave up 5 bases and J gave up 3 bases, with 13 bases separating them. CDR3 length: 14 residues. CDR3 coding DNA: TGTGCCAGCAGCATCAGAGGGATAGACTATGGCTACACCTTC. Protein product: CASSIRGIDYGYTF.

This clonotype was found a few times. J is TRBJ2-7 and V is TRBV20-1; a possible D gene is TRBD2 (5 bases). Trimming stripped 7 bases from V and 0 bases from J, with 13 bases between. From germline, CDR1 is DFQATT and CDR2 SNEGSKA (reference sequence). The CDR3 sequence is 13 residues long. The CDR3 region is CSGRRSISYEQYF. Written as DNA, the CDR3 is TGCAGTGGGAGGCGGTCGATCTCCTACGAGCAGTACTTC.

This sequence joins TRBV4-1 and TRBJ1-1; a weak D match, TRBD1 (5 bases). This CDR3 has 11 residues. V was cut by 1 base and J by 11 bases, with 8 bases left in between. Germline CDR1 MGHRA, CDR2 YSYEKL. CDR3 loop: CASSQGGLAFF. The CDR3 nucleotides are TGCGCCAGCAGCCAAGGGGGACTGGCTTTCTTT.

This chain uses TRBV9 with TRBJ2-3; 8 nucleotides match TRBD2. V trimming: 0 bases; J trimming: 5 bases; junction bases outside the gene matches: 8. Germline lookup yields CDR1 SGDLS and CDR2 YYNGEE. The CDR3 has 16 amino acids. In nucleotides, the CDR3 is TGTGCCAGCAGCGTAGGTAGTAGCGGGATCCAAGATACGCAGTATTTT. Translating gives CASSVGSSGIQDTQYF.

This chain uses TRBV7-7 with TRBJ2-1; no clear D gene. Germline CDR1 reads SSHAT; CDR2 reads FNYEAQ (reference sequence). V lost 1 base and J 9 bases, leaving 10 bases between the germline ends. CDR3 length equals 13 residues. For the CDR3, the DNA is TGTGCCAGCAGCTTAGGAGCTAGTCTTGAGCAGTTCTTC. Protein sequence: CASSLGASLEQFF.

This clonotype was recorded a few times. The J gene is TRBJ2-2, the V gene TRBV11-2, with TRBD1 identical over 10 bases. Germline V gene sequence: CDR1 SGHAT, CDR2 FQNNGV. Germline trimming cut 4 bases from V and 6 bases from J; bases unmatched to any gene: 2. This CDR3 region has 14 residues. The CDR3 DNA reads as TGTGCCAGCAGCTGGGACAGGGGATCCGGGGAGCTGTTTTTT. It codes for CASSWDRGSGELFF.

This rearrangement joins TRBV20-1 to TRBJ2-1, with a possible D match to TRBD1 (5 bases). The ends were cut back, 2 bases at V and 16 bases at J, with 24 bases in the middle. The length of the CDR3 is 14 residues. CDR1 and CDR2 from the germline V gene are DFQATT and SNEGSKA (reference sequence). The CDR3 sequence is CSARRQGRLDQRFF. In nucleotides, the CDR3 is TGCAGTGCTAGAAGGCAGGGAAGGTTGGACCAACGTTTCTTC.

This clonotype was found many times. The chain uses TRBV15 and TRBJ2-5; 8 positions match TRBD1. Germline assignment: CDR1 LNHNV and CDR2 YYDKDF (reference sequence). V trimming: 4 bases; J trimming: 5 bases; junction bases outside the gene matches: 6. The CDR3 has 14 residues. Here the CDR3 reads CATSTDRGYETQYF. CDR3 DNA: TGTGCCACCAGCACCGACAGGGGATACGAGACCCAGTACTTC.

This clonotype has ten or more counts. The V call is TRBV10-1, the J call TRBJ2-7, with no clear D. Germline loops: CDR1 WNHNN, CDR2 SYGVQD (reference sequence). This CDR3 is 14 amino acids long. V lost 3 bases to trimming and J lost 0 bases, with 9 bases between them. The CDR3 coding sequence is TGCGCCAGCAGTGATGACGGTGGCTCCTACGAGCAGTACTTC. As protein: CASSDDGGSYEQYF.

This clonotype occurred a few times. The V call is TRBV5-1, the J call TRBJ2-3, with D perhaps matching TRBD2 (6 bases). Between the trimmed V and J ends, which lost 5 bases and 0 bases, there was a span of 13 bases. Looked up from germline, CDR1 is SGHRS and CDR2 is YFSETQ. The CDR3 has 15 amino acids. The CDR3 loop is CASRFAGRSTDTQYF. CDR3 nucleotide sequence: TGCGCCAGCAGGTTCGCGGGGCGTAGCACAGATACGCAGTATTTT.

J is TRBJ1-1 and V is TRBV12-3 or TRBV12-4; D gene ambiguous. The length of the CDR3 is 13 residues. With 6 bases removed from V and 1 base from J, the gap between germline ends came to 9 bases. DNA of the CDR3: TGTGCCAGCAGAGCCTTAAGGAACACTGAAGCTTTCTTT. Translating it yields CASRALRNTEAFF.

The DNA for the CDR3 is TGCAGTGCTAGAGTGGAGCTAAGGGGGACCCAGTACTTC. This gives the protein CSARVELRGTQYF. The rearrangement uses TRBV20-1 and TRBJ2-5; D may be TRBD1 (5 bases). The germline gives CDR1 DFQATT, CDR2 SNEGSKA (reference sequence). V gave up 1 base and J gave up 7 bases, with 13 bases separating them. This CDR3 contains 13 residues.

J is TRBJ2-7 and V is TRBV20-1; D may match TRBD1 or TRBD2 (6 bases each). The V and J ends lost 5 bases and 2 bases respectively, with 13 bases between them. Germline values: CDR1 DFQATT, CDR2 SNEGSKA (reference sequence). The CDR3 has 13 residues. The CDR3 DNA reads TGCAGTGCTGGACTAAAGGGGGCCTACGAGCAGTACTTC. It is translated as CSAGLKGAYEQYF.

The chain uses TRBV20-1 and TRBJ2-7, with a tentative D call TRBD1 (5 bases). In germline, CDR1 is DFQATT, CDR2 SNEGSKA (reference sequence). The CDR3 contains 13 residues. Trimming cost V 5 bases and J 7 bases, with 18 bases left between them. This chain's CDR3 is CSAPNPRQTEQYF. CDR3 bases: TGCAGTGCTCCCAATCCAAGACAGACTGAGCAGTACTTC.

V is TRBV5-1 and J is TRBJ2-1; tentatively, D is TRBD1 or TRBD2 (5 bases each). There are 16 residues in the CDR3. In germline, CDR1 is SGHRS, CDR2 YFSETQ. V lost 0 bases, J lost 0 bases, and 10 bases lay in between. The CDR3 bases are TGCGCCAGCAGCTTGGGTGGGGGAGACTCCTACAATGAGCAGTTCTTC. Encoded protein: CASSLGGGDSYNEQFF. Drawing the rest from reference TRBV5-1 and TRBJ2-1, the complete variable domain is KAGVTQTPRYLIKTRGQQVTLSCSPISGHRSVSWYQQTPGQGLQFLFEYFSETQRNKGNFPGRFSGRQFSNSRSEMNVSTLELGDSALYLCASSLGGGDSYNEQFFGPGTRLTVL.

The chain has TRBV20-1 and TRBJ2-1; the D is unclear. The CDR3 has 12 residues. CDR1 and CDR2 from the germline V gene are DFQATT and SNEGSKA (reference sequence). Deletions cut 7 bases from V and 14 bases from J, with 21 bases between. The CDR3 loop reads CSGSRSLGSKFF. The CDR3 DNA sequence: TGCAGTGGATCGAGGTCCCTGGGATCGAAGTTCTTC.